This TCR beta chain was recovered during a study of blood T cell repertoires in COVID-19. The wider study: The analysed material was cDNA or gDNA that came from T cells, B-cell-depleted T cells, or PBMCs.

Clones were sequenced by immunoSEQ multiplex PCR, and TCRdb holds only the in-frame ones, with some missing. Of 250,000 to 350,000 clones listed, roughly 90% are singletons. The CDR3 runs to 16 residues. The V segment lost 0 bases and the J segment 6 bases; nucleotides outside the gene matches: 5. Germline values: CDR1 LGHNA, CDR2 YSLEER. In its sample, this clone was seen once. This receptor was obtained from a woman aged 45-60 years who had recovered from COVID-19. Sequenced input: peripheral blood. J is TRBJ2-1 and V is TRBV4-3; 10 bases agree with TRBD1. Here the CDR3 reads CASSQDPGQGFNEQFF. DNA for the CDR3: TGCGCCAGCAGCCAAGATCCGGGACAGGGGTTCAATGAGCAGTTCTTC.